A single T cell receptor beta chain is shown here with its context. The antigen is undetermined. The data were obtained in a study of cytomegalovirus exposure and HLA in healthy donors. Study conclusions and caveats: One variant, a missense change in DCLRE1C, was linked in a later analysis to TCR beta V- and J-gene trimming. In an earlier analysis, most TCR beta V segments were productive about 87% or about 30% of the time.

With 60 Vbeta and 13 Jbeta primers, the PCR was carried out. Sequencing was performed with immunoSEQ multiplex PCR; in TCRdb, only in-frame clones are kept and a portion is missing. The repertoire holds about 200,000 clones, with over 75% as singletons. Nominally healthy donors provided the samples, though records likely missed some immune exposures. The TCR comes from a boy aged 2 to 9 in good health and CMV-seronegative. The specimen was PBMCs.

CDR3 DNA: TGCGCCAGCAGCTTGGGGACAGCTGACTACGAGCAGTACTTC. This gives the protein CASSLGTADYEQYF. The chain carries TRBV5-1 and TRBJ2-7, with a weak D call TRBD1 (6 bases). The CDR3 loop spans 14 amino acids. Looked up from germline, CDR1 is SGHRS and CDR2 is YFSETQ. Trimming cost V 0 bases and J 3 bases, with 10 bases left between them.